This T cell receptor beta chain was identified during a study of T cell changes during pregnancy in multiple sclerosis. The data were produced by immunoSEQ multiplex PCR, yet TCRdb's version contains in-frame clones alone and is incomplete. The data contain roughly 110,000 clones, 91% of them singletons. This CDR3 is built from 15 residues. With 0 bases removed from V and 0 bases from J, the gap between germline ends came to 8 bases. CDR1 is SGHNT and CDR2 is YYREEE in the germline V gene (reference sequence). Source: peripheral blood, taken before pregnancy. This chain connects TRBV5-4 to TRBJ2-3; no clear D. The source of this sequence is a female donor with multiple sclerosis, enrolled in a pregnancy study. CDR3 coding DNA: TGTGCCAGCAGCTTGGACGGGTCTAGCACAGATACGCAGTATTTT. Its protein product is CASSLDGSSTDTQYF.